This section outlines one TCR beta chain sequence together with its context. Antigen: not known. The library was made from cDNA and included unique molecular identifiers. Out of roughly 1 to 10 million T cells, a few hundred thousand cDNA molecules were generated. MiXCR, applied by TCRdb to the PCR reads, yields one record per CDR3 protein. Altogether 450,000 to 650,000 distinct CDR3 sequences are present, about 44% being singletons, with the ten largest covering around 1.7%. V lost 4 bases and J lost 7; bases outside the gene matches: 10. Germline-derived CDR1 and CDR2 are MGHRA and YSYEKL. CDR3 size: 18 residues. The entry originates in a study of post-analysis software for immune sequencing data. Study summary: Patients with relapsing-remitting, secondary progressive and progressive-relapsing multiple sclerosis courses were all represented.

Study results and limitations: TRBV5-6, TRBV5-1 and TRBV20-1 belonged to a set of about five TRBV segments that were more frequent in patients than controls.

The clonotype originates from a girl under 18 with multiple sclerosis. What was sequenced was blood. V is TRBV4-1 and J is TRBJ2-1; the match to TRBD2 covers 16 bases. The CDR3 coding sequence is TGCGCCAGCAGCCTTGGGACTAGCGGGAGGGGGATCCAGAATGAGCAGTTCTTC. Its translation: CASSLGTSGRGIQNEQFF.